This T cell receptor beta chain was recovered during a study of PD-1 blockade in classical Hodgkin lymphoma (dated by TCRdb to 2020 to 2022). Broadly, across the study: Nivolumab dosing was 3 mg/kg intravenously every 2 weeks, continuing until either disease progression or unacceptable toxicity. The study used CyTOF and TCR beta sequencing to define a peripheral blood immune signature of response to PD-1 blockade in classical Hodgkin lymphoma. Broad study findings and their caveats: Baseline TCR diversity was reported as lower in newly diagnosed patients than in healthy donors, and lower still in relapsed/refractory patients. A significant rise by C4D1 was seen in CD4+ but not CD8+ TCR diversity (p=0.0027 vs p=0.16), with the rise being most apparent in complete responders (p=0.02). Diversity was lower in patients who began nivolumab less than 1 year after ASCT, so these patients were left out of later analyses to avoid confounding by immune reconstitution. The study was limited to a single clinical trial cohort, and causes of repertoire differences, possibly disease activity or prior therapy, remained undefined. Trial patients with a complete response had baseline diversity similar to that of newly diagnosed patients, while partial responders and progressors had significantly lower diversity.

The Qiagen DNeasy kit was used to extract genomic DNA both from unsorted PBMCs and from the negatively selected CD4+ and CD8+ fractions. TCR beta CDR3 regions were amplified by immunoSEQ multiplex PCR using primers annealing to V and J segments. A synthetic immune receptor repertoire was used to minimize amplification bias, and any residual bias was removed computationally once sequencing was done. On the authors' methods: Custom Python scripts were used to quantify repertoire diversity as the Shannon entropy index. The unsorted, CD4+ and CD8+ repertoires were each analyzed separately, with the exception of combined analyses, where CD4+ and CD8+ sequences were merged in silico. A clone counted as expanded when the clone's frequency after treatment rose at least 2-fold relative to C1D1, and clones undetected at baseline were given a pseudocount of 0.5. Clones with 0 or 1 copy at C1D1 were classified as singleton clones, and clones with 2 or more copies were classified as non-singleton clones. By matching protein sequences in sorted samples from the same patient, clones expanded in unsorted samples were annotated as CD4+, CD8+ or unknown. Wilcoxon tests were applied to paired samples to test diversity changes from C1D1 to C4D1. TCRdb obtained this table from immuneACCESS and retained in-frame rearrangements with V and J assigned. These tables miss some clones; where compared with another copy, unresolved V genes account for less than half of the shortfall, and the remainder is unexplained. V and J calls and clone size come straight from that table; D and trimming were deduced from the DNA. The sample table lists approximately 29,000 clones, over 75% of them with a count of one. The ten largest clones take up around a sixth of the sample.

The time point label here, explained by the study, means: cycle 4 day 1 (C4D1), after more than five weeks of nivolumab. Every trial patient had relapsed after autologous stem cell transplantation, and cohorts A, B and C differed in prior brentuximab vedotin exposure. The trial cohort comprised a few dozen patients with relapsed/refractory classical Hodgkin lymphoma whose best overall responses were complete response, partial response or progressive disease. Single-agent nivolumab was administered to trial patients in the multi-cohort phase II CheckMate 205 trial. Best overall response was determined by an independent review committee according to the 2007 International Working Group response criteria. Trial PBMCs were collected immediately before nivolumab initiation (C1D1) and during therapy at cycle 2 day 1 and cycle 4 day 1. After peripheral blood was drawn into 8 mL Vacutainer Cell Preparation Tubes, PBMCs were isolated by centrifugation and then cryopreserved.

Comments on this clone: What this receptor recognizes is not known. The input lacks base qualities; no much larger clone sits a single base away.

The CDR3 starts with the cysteine, ends with the phenylalanine, and has 16 residues. The kept DNA is CDR3 alone, 48 bases in frame from the first base. Trimming removed 4 bases from V and 4 bases from J; the gene matches leave 5 bases unexplained. Taken from the germline V gene, the CDR1 and CDR2 loops are SGHAT and FQNNGV. The chain is encoded by TRBV11-2 joined to TRBJ1-6; 9 bases in the junction line up with TRBD1. The sequence was obtained from a human donor with classical Hodgkin lymphoma. The sample in question was peripheral blood mononuclear cells (PBMCs), obtained before the fourth cycle of nivolumab. The CDR3 region has the sequence CASSWTGAKYNSPLHF. The nucleotide sequence is TGTGCCAGCAGCTGGACAGGGGCGAAGTATAATTCACCCCTCCACTTT. Reference TRBV11-2 and TRBJ1-6 genes cover what lies past the CDR3, so the full variable domain is EAGVAQSPRYKIIEKRQSVAFWCNPISGHATLYWYQQILGQGPKLLIQFQNNGVVDDSQLPKDRFSAERLKGVDSTLKIQPAKLEDSAVYLCASSWTGAKYNSPLHFGNGTRLTVT.